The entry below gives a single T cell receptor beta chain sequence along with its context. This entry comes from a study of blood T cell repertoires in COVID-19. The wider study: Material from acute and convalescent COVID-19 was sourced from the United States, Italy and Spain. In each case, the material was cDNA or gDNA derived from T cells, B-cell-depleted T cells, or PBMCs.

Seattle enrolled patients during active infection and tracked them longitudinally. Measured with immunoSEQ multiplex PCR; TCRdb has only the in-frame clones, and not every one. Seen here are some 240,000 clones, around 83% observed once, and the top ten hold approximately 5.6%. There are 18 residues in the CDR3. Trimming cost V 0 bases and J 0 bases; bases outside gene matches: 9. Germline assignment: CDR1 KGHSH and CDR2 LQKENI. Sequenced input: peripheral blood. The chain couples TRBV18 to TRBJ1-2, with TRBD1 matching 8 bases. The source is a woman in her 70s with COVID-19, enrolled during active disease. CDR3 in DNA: TGTGCCAGCTCACCACCGCGGCAGGGGGCCCTAGCTAACTATGGCTACACCTTC. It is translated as CASSPPRQGALANYGYTF.